Below, 26 T cell receptor beta chains from the same sample are listed, as sequenced in a study of T cell changes during pregnancy in multiple sclerosis. The assay was immunoSEQ multiplex PCR, and TCRdb's table has in-frame clones only and misses some. This sample has tens of thousands of clones, with roughly 92% found just once. Sequenced here: peripheral blood, sampled after pregnancy. The source is a female donor with multiple sclerosis, enrolled in a pregnancy study.

The V call is TRBV28, the J call TRBJ2-7, with 8 bases lining up with TRBD1. CDR1 is MDHEN, CDR2 SYDVKM, per germline. CDR3 size: 14 residues. J was trimmed by 3 bases and V by 6 bases; bases with no gene match: 7. The CDR3 is CASRDGQGVYEQYF. Here the CDR3 DNA reads TGTGCCAGCAGGGATGGACAGGGAGTCTACGAGCAGTACTTC. The full variable domain, completed using reference TRBV28 and TRBJ2-7, is DVKVTQSSRYLVKRTGEKVFLECVQDMDHENMFWYRQDPGLGLRLIYFSYDVKMKEKGDIPEGYSVSREKKERFSLILESASTNQTSMYLCASRDGQGVYEQYFGPGTRLTVT.

This sequence joins TRBV5-5 and TRBJ1-3, with 8 bases aligning to TRBD1. Trimming took 4 bases from V and 0 from J; bases not matched to a gene: 3. Germline V lookup: CDR1 SGHKS, CDR2 YYEKEE (reference sequence). CDR3 length equals 15 residues. The CDR3 region has the DNA TGTGCCAGCAGCCTGGGACAGGACTCTGGAAACACCATATATTTT. As protein: CASSLGQDSGNTIYF.

The chain is built from TRBV29-1 and TRBJ1-1, with a possible D match to TRBD1 (5 bases). Germline loops: CDR1 SQVTM, CDR2 ANQGSEA. V was cut by 4 bases and J by 3 bases, with 18 bases left in between. The CDR3 is 15 residues long. CDR3 coding DNA: TGCAGCGTTGTCCGGATCCAGACAGTGGACACTGAAGCTTTCTTT. This gives the protein CSVVRIQTVDTEAFF.

This clone was seen only once. The chain combines TRBV18 with TRBJ1-1; D remains ambiguous. From germline, CDR1 is KGHSH and CDR2 LQKENI. V lost 2 bases, J lost 3 bases, and 13 bases lay in between. There are 15 residues in the CDR3. For the CDR3, the DNA is TGTGCCAGCTCACCAGAGGAGGGCTCGTACACTGAAGCTTTCTTT. Translated: CASSPEEGSYTEAFF.

V is TRBV7-8 and J is TRBJ1-5, with D hard to call. The germline V gene encodes CDR1 SGHVS and CDR2 FQNEAQ. The CDR3 is 13 amino acids. Trimming shortened V by 6 bases and J by 5 bases, and 11 bases separated the two germline ends. CDR3 region: CASRQDGDQPQHF. The CDR3 DNA sequence: TGTGCCAGCAGGCAGGACGGGGATCAGCCCCAGCATTTT.

The chain has TRBV16 and TRBJ2-3; 8 bases are a match to TRBD2. The CDR3 is 15 amino acids. From germline, CDR1 is KGHSY and CDR2 FQNENV. V trimming: 3 bases; J trimming: 13 bases; junction bases outside the gene matches: 15. CDR3 coding DNA: TGTGCCAGCAGCCAGACGGGCGGGAGGCGATTAGAGGAGTATTTT. It is translated as CASSQTGGRRLEEYF.

The table lists this clone with a count of one. V is TRBV11-2 and J is TRBJ1-1, with a weak D call TRBD1 (6 bases). The germline CDR1 and CDR2 sequences are SGHAT and FQNNGV. CDR3 length: 17 residues. V lost 2 bases and J lost 0, with 16 bases in between. This CDR3 is CASSLLTGDIMNTEAFF. CDR3 in DNA: TGTGCCAGCAGCTTATTGACAGGAGATATCATGAACACTGAAGCTTTCTTT.

Worth noting for this clone: Other DNA variants within this sample encode the same CDR3. The chain recombines TRBV6-5 with TRBJ2-5, with 12 bases lining up with TRBD1. The V gene end was trimmed by 6 bases and the J gene end by 5 bases; junction bases not matched to a gene: 7. The length of the CDR3 is 15 residues. Per germline, CDR1 MNHEY and CDR2 SVGAGI. The DNA of the CDR3 is TGTGCCAGCAGCCCCGGGACAGGGGGCTGGGAGACCCAGTACTTC. Protein product: CASSPGTGGWETQYF.

J is TRBJ2-7 and V is TRBV27; a weak D match, TRBD2 (5 bases). V dropped 8 bases and J dropped 1 base, with 15 bases sitting between them. This CDR3 contains 14 residues. Germline assignment: CDR1 MNHEY and CDR2 SMNVEV (reference sequence). The CDR3 here is CASGSGGLSYEQYF. Written as DNA, the CDR3 is TGTGCCAGCGGAAGCGGCGGGCTTTCCTACGAGCAGTACTTC.

CDR3 coding DNA: TGTGCCAGCCAATCAGACAGGTTGGGAAAGGGCTACACCTTC. Its translation: CASQSDRLGKGYTF. The rearrangement joins TRBV19 to TRBJ1-2; tentatively, D is TRBD1 (6 bases). CDR1 is LNHDA, CDR2 SQIVND, per germline (reference sequence). V dropped 9 bases and J dropped 8 bases, with 22 bases sitting between them. This CDR3 is built from 14 residues.

The rearrangement links TRBV6-1 to TRBJ2-7; D unresolved. Germline CDR1 is MNHNS and CDR2 is SASEGT. The CDR3 totals 12 residues. The germline V and J ends were trimmed by 4 bases and 4 bases, with 8 bases remaining between them. For the CDR3, the DNA is TGTGCCAGCAGTGTACAGTTATACGAGCAGTACTTC. This gives the protein CASSVQLYEQYF.

The chain has TRBV6-1 and TRBJ1-2, with D possibly being TRBD1 (6 bases). V was cut by 4 bases and J by 5 bases, with 8 bases left in between. The germline V gene has CDR1 MNHNS and CDR2 SASEGT. The CDR3 covers 12 residues. The chain's CDR3 is CASSVQGYGYTF. In DNA form, the CDR3 reads TGTGCCAGCAGTGTACAGGGATATGGCTACACCTTC.

V and J are TRBV6-1 and TRBJ1-2, with a possible D match to TRBD1 (6 bases). The length of the CDR3 is 17 residues. V lost 2 bases and J lost 2, with 18 bases in between. Germline CDR1 is MNHNS and CDR2 is SASEGT. CDR3 nucleotides: TGTGCCAGCAGTGAAACGCCGAAGGGAACAGGGAACTATGGCTACACCTTC. Translated, it gives CASSETPKGTGNYGYTF.

The CDR3 sequence is CASSLTGSEGYTF. DNA for the CDR3: TGTGCCAGCAGCCTAACAGGGTCCGAGGGCTACACCTTC. The chain uses TRBV5-4 and TRBJ1-2; perhaps TRBD1 as D (6 bases). V dropped 4 bases and J dropped 8 bases, with 15 bases sitting between them. CDR1 and CDR2 from the germline V gene are SGHNT and YYREEE (reference sequence). CDR3 length: 13 amino acids.

The CDR3 DNA follows: TGCGCCAGCAGCTTTCACAGGGACAATGAGCAGTTCTTC. Translating gives CASSFHRDNEQFF. This sequence joins TRBV5-1 and TRBJ2-1, with D possibly TRBD1 on 6 matching bases. Germline CDR1 and CDR2: SGHRS and YFSETQ. The CDR3 length is 13 residues. Trimming removed 2 bases from V and 5 bases from J, with 8 bases in between.

The chain joins TRBV9 to TRBJ1-5; D is perhaps TRBD1 (6 bases). Germline V lookup: CDR1 SGDLS, CDR2 YYNGEE. There are 15 residues in the CDR3. V lost 0 bases and J lost 3, with 10 bases in between. CDR3 residues: CASSVGQGPNQPQHF. CDR3 DNA: TGTGCCAGCAGCGTAGGGCAGGGGCCCAATCAGCCCCAGCATTTT.

This clone appeared a single time. The CDR3 nucleotides read TGTGCCAGCAGCTCGACAGGGACAATGACTGAAGCTTTCTTT. This translates into CASSSTGTMTEAFF. The chain couples TRBV11-3 to TRBJ1-1; 7 bases agree with TRBD1. The trim removed 4 bases at V and 5 bases at J, leaving 7 bases unmatched. The CDR3 extends over 14 amino acids. Germline CDR1 reads SGHNT; CDR2 reads YENEEA.

V gene TRBV12-5 combines with J gene TRBJ1-5; D is ambiguous. V was shortened by 6 bases and J by 4 bases, with 10 bases between the two germline ends. The CDR3 contains 13 residues. CDR1 LGHNT and CDR2 FRNRAP come from the germline V gene. Here the CDR3 DNA reads TGTGCTAGTGGATCGACGGGGAATCAGCCCCAGCATTTT. Translating it yields CASGSTGNQPQHF.

The chain couples TRBV11-2 to TRBJ2-1; 9 nucleotides align to TRBD2. The CDR3 spans 13 residues. Germline values: CDR1 SGHAT, CDR2 FQNNGV. V was pared by 4 bases and J by 9 bases, with 4 bases of the junction left unmatched. The chain's CDR3 is CASSSGLAFEQFF. CDR3 nucleotides: TGTGCCAGCAGCTCCGGACTAGCGTTTGAGCAGTTCTTC.

The rearrangement joins TRBV5-1 to TRBJ1-3; 7 bases fit TRBD1. The germline V gene has CDR1 SGHRS and CDR2 YFSETQ. This CDR3 has 15 residues. V dropped 2 bases and J dropped 3; count of bases not matched to a gene: 5. The CDR3 loop reads CASSLTGVLGNTIYF. The CDR3 nucleotides are TGCGCCAGCAGCTTAACAGGGGTCCTTGGAAACACCATATATTTT.

This clone was seen only once. The CDR3 spells CSAGTGDAYGYTF. The CDR3 DNA sequence: TGCAGCGCAGGGACAGGGGATGCCTATGGCTACACCTTC. The chain is built from TRBV29-1 and TRBJ1-2; 10 nucleotides line up with TRBD1. CDR3 size: 13 residues. Germline V gene sequence: CDR1 SQVTM, CDR2 ANQGSEA. The V and J ends lost 7 bases and 4 bases, in that order; junction bases with no gene match: 6.

V gene TRBV20-1 combines with J gene TRBJ2-3; possibly TRBD2 for D (5 bases). The CDR3 length is 10 residues. With 7 bases removed from V and 4 bases from J, the gap between germline ends came to 6 bases. Germline CDR1 DFQATT, CDR2 SNEGSKA (reference sequence). The CDR3 reads CSGGPDTQYF. CDR3 DNA sequence: TGCAGTGGAGGGCCAGATACGCAGTATTTT.

This clone was found a few times. The chain recombines TRBV7-9 with TRBJ2-6; D not resolved. V lost 8 bases and J 4 bases, leaving 9 bases between the germline ends. This CDR3 region has 13 residues. CDR1 SEHNR and CDR2 FQNEAQ come from the germline V gene (reference sequence). The CDR3 nucleotides read TGTGCCAGCCATCAAAAAGGGGCCAACGTCCTGACTTTC. It encodes CASHQKGANVLTF.

The gene calls are TRBV7-7 and TRBJ2-1, with TRBD2 matching 10 bases. Germline V lookup: CDR1 SSHAT, CDR2 FNYEAQ (reference sequence). The CDR3 has 13 residues. Germline trimming cut 5 bases from V and 8 bases from J; bases unmatched to any gene: 3. Written as DNA, the CDR3 is TGTGCCAGCAGCCTGACTAGCGGGTATGAGCAGTTCTTC. As protein: CASSLTSGYEQFF.

The chain couples TRBV7-8 to TRBJ1-5, with D maybe TRBD1 (5 bases). This CDR3 is built from 15 residues. V was clipped by 3 bases and J by 3 bases, with 12 bases between them. Per the germline V gene, CDR1 is SGHVS and CDR2 is FQNEAQ. CDR3 region: CASSLDTRYNQPQHF. CDR3 DNA sequence: TGTGCCAGCAGCTTGGACACACGTTACAATCAGCCCCAGCATTTT.

V gene TRBV5-1 combines with J gene TRBJ2-7; TRBD1 is a possible D gene (6 bases). This CDR3 comprises 15 residues. Germline V gives CDR1 SGHRS, CDR2 YFSETQ. The V end lost 2 bases, the J end lost 6 bases, and 18 bases lay between the germline ends. CDR3 DNA: TGCGCCAGCAGCTTTTTCACAGGGAAGAGACCCGAGCAGTACTTC. Protein product: CASSFFTGKRPEQYF.